One sample yielded the 17 T cell receptor beta chains listed below, sequenced in a study of blood T cells in healthy people across ages. A second PCR of roughly 6 to 12 cycles used a sample-barcoded 5' primer and a J-beta primer mix. MiXCR was run by TCRdb on the 5' RACE reads, yielding one entry per CDR3 protein. The sample includes roughly 800,000 distinct CDR3 sequences, 20% to 30% of them seen just once. These data also formed part of another study, on T cells of mothers and their children.

Specimen: blood. The receptor set was obtained from a boy between 5 and 17 years old in good health.

The sample holds one count of this clonotype. CDR3 sequence: CSARDYVTYEQYF. The CDR3 bases are TGCAGTGCTAGAGATTACGTAACCTACGAGCAGTACTTC. This chain uses TRBV20-1 with TRBJ2-7; D not resolved. Germline V gives CDR1 DFQATT, CDR2 SNEGSKA (reference sequence). The CDR3 is made up of 13 amino acids. With 0 bases removed from V and 2 bases from J, the gap between germline ends came to 8 bases.

There are a few counts of this clonotype. The chain employs TRBV12-3 or TRBV12-4 and TRBJ2-7; the match to TRBD2 covers 15 bases. V was clipped by 5 bases and J by 3 bases; unmatched bases: 11. The CDR3 sequence is 18 residues long. The CDR3 region has the DNA TGTGCCAGCAGTCTTCCCGAGGGACTAGCGGGGGGACTCTACGAGCAGTACTTC. Translated: CASSLPEGLAGGLYEQYF.

This clonotype appeared a few times. The chain links TRBV5-1 to TRBJ2-6, with 8 bases lining up with TRBD1. The CDR3 loop spans 19 amino acids. The trim removed 4 bases at V and 2 bases at J, leaving 14 bases unmatched. Germline V CDR1 and CDR2: SGHRS, YFSETQ. CDR3 amino acids: CASSTTPGQALTGANVLTF. The CDR3 coding sequence is TGCGCCAGCAGCACCACTCCGGGACAGGCATTGACTGGGGCCAACGTCCTGACTTTC.

In this sample, this clonotype turned up a few times. The J gene is TRBJ2-3, the V gene TRBV6-6; D is perhaps TRBD1 (5 bases). Trimming shortened V by 5 bases and J by 4 bases, and 13 bases separated the two germline ends. Germline V CDR1 and CDR2: MNHNY, SVGAGI (reference sequence). This CDR3 comprises 14 residues. The CDR3 protein is CASSLEQGSDTQYF. The DNA for the CDR3 is TGTGCCAGCAGTCTTGAGCAGGGTTCAGATACGCAGTATTTT.

This clonotype turned up a few times. This chain joins TRBV5-1 and TRBJ1-3; no reliable D call. The length of the CDR3 is 14 residues. Germline V CDR1 and CDR2: SGHRS, YFSETQ. Trimming took off 2 bases at V and 4 bases at J, with 10 bases between the two ends. CDR3 amino acids: CASSFSFGGNTIYF. CDR3 in DNA: TGCGCCAGCAGCTTCTCCTTCGGGGGAAACACCATATATTTT.

This clonotype was seen only a few times. The V gene is TRBV29-1, the J gene TRBJ2-3; D might be TRBD1 (5 bases). V lost 4 bases and J 0 bases, leaving 14 bases between the germline ends. The V gene's germline CDR1 is SQVTM and CDR2 ANQGSEA. The CDR3 has 15 residues. CDR3 nucleotide sequence: TGCAGCGTTGTGGGTGGGGCCCATAGCACAGATACGCAGTATTTT. It encodes CSVVGGAHSTDTQYF.

This clonotype came up a few times. The genes are TRBV25-1 and TRBJ1-2, with TRBD1 as a possible D gene (5 bases). The germline V gene has CDR1 MGHDK and CDR2 SYGVNS. This CDR3 comprises 12 residues. Trimming pared 3 bases from V and 10 bases from J, leaving 12 bases between. As DNA, the CDR3 is TGTGCCAGCAGTGAGGTGTCAGGGCACTACACCTTC. This encodes CASSEVSGHYTF.

This sequence joins TRBV6-1 and TRBJ2-5; 8 bases line up with TRBD2. The CDR3 contains 14 residues. Germline lookup yields CDR1 MNHNS and CDR2 SASEGT. V was clipped by 7 bases and J by 7 bases; unmatched bases: 11. The CDR3 DNA reads TGTGCCAGCACACCGGGACTAGGGGGGTTGACCCAGTACTTC. This codes for CASTPGLGGLTQYF.

Comments on this clonotype: The germline gene is not matched at one end of the junction; a read error may be the cause. The chain recombines TRBV7-8 with TRBJ2-1; D gene ambiguous. Germline V CDR1 and CDR2: SGHVS, FQNEAQ. The CDR3 has 14 residues. The CDR3 region is CASSLWDTYNGQFF. The CDR3 nucleotides are TGTGCCAGCAGCTTATGGGATACCTACAATGGGCAGTTCTTC. The full variable domain, in which reference TRBV7-8 and TRBJ2-1 provide the parts outside the CDR3, is GAGVSQSPRYKVAKRGQDVALRCDPISGHVSLFWYQQALGQGPEFLTYFQNEAQLDKSGLPSDRFFAERPEGSVSTLKIQRTQQEDSAVYLCASSLWDTYNGQFFGPGTRLTVL.

On this clonotype: The junction shows a germline mismatch at one end, possibly a read error. The V and J genes are TRBV25-1 and TRBJ1-2; TRBD1 might be the D (5 bases). The germline V gene has CDR1 MGHDK and CDR2 SYGVNS. The CDR3 runs 14 residues. CDR3 sequence reads: CASSSTVGNYGYTF. CDR3 nucleotides: TGCGCCAGCAGTTCGACAGTGGGTAACTATGGCTACACCTTC.

This chain uses TRBV7-6 with TRBJ2-5; D call uncertain. V gave up 5 bases and J gave up 5 bases, with 12 bases separating them. CDR1 is SGHVS and CDR2 is FNYEAQ in the germline V gene. The CDR3 has 13 residues. CDR3 nucleotides: TGTGCCAGCAGCCCCGGAATGGATGAGACCCAGTACTTC. Amino acid sequence: CASSPGMDETQYF.

As concerns this clonotype: The junction departs from germline at one end; a sequencing error may be responsible. The rearrangement links TRBV29-1 to TRBJ2-5; the match to TRBD2 covers 7 bases. The V gene's germline CDR1 is SQVTM and CDR2 ANQGSEA. The CDR3 extends over 14 amino acids. This CDR3 reads CSGAGTTFGNEQLF. In DNA form, the CDR3 reads TGCAGCGGAGCCGGGACTACTTTTGGCAATGAGCAGCTCTTC.

This chain links TRBV7-2 with TRBJ2-6; weak D call: TRBD1 (5 bases). Trimming removed 0 bases at V and 1 base at J, with 22 bases between. Germline V gene data show CDR1 as SGHTA and CDR2 as FQGNSA. The CDR3 is made up of 21 amino acids. CDR3 sequence: CASSLARSQGWIFSGANVLTF. CDR3 coding DNA: TGTGCCAGCAGCTTAGCGCGGTCTCAGGGCTGGATTTTTTCTGGGGCCAACGTCCTGACTTTC.

The rearrangement links TRBV12-3 or TRBV12-4 to TRBJ2-7; 9 positions agree with TRBD1. With V trimmed by 2 bases and J by 5 bases, 7 bases remained unmatched. The CDR3 consists of 15 residues. CDR3 loop: CASSLYRTGDNEQYF. The CDR3, as DNA: TGTGCCAGCAGTTTATACAGGACAGGGGACAACGAGCAGTACTTC.

This clonotype was counted between two and nine times. The chain is built from TRBV20-1 and TRBJ2-4; 8 nucleotides agree with TRBD1. The CDR3 runs 14 residues. Germline V gene lookup returns CDR1 DFQATT and CDR2 SNEGSKA (reference sequence). V lost 0 bases to trimming and J lost 8 bases; unmatched junction nucleotides: 6. CDR3 sequence (DNA): TGCAGTGCTAGAGAGACCGGACAGGGCCACATTCAGTACTTC. Protein sequence: CSARETGQGHIQYF.

Only a few counts were recorded for this clonotype. The CDR3, as DNA: TGTGCCAGCAGTTATGAGCGGGGATCCTACAATGAGCAGTTCTTC. Residues: CASSYERGSYNEQFF. This chain joins TRBV6-6 and TRBJ2-1, with TRBD2 matching over 7 bases. Germline V gene lookup returns CDR1 MNHNY and CDR2 SVGAGI (reference sequence). CDR3 length equals 15 residues. Trimming cost V 3 bases and J 1 base; bases outside gene matches: 3.

This clonotype was observed a handful of times. This chain uses TRBV4-3 with TRBJ1-2; D is unclear. From germline, CDR1 is LGHNA and CDR2 YSLEER. Trimming took off 0 bases at V and 5 bases at J, with 7 bases between the two ends. The CDR3 totals 13 residues. The CDR3 coding sequence is TGCGCCAGCAGCCAAGAGCTGGGGTATGGCTACACCTTC. Translated, it gives CASSQELGYGYTF.